These 20 T cell receptor beta chains were sequenced from one sample in a study of control samples from healthy donors and cancer patients. The method was immunoSEQ multiplex PCR; TCRdb's version includes in-frame clones alone and lacks a portion of them. The top ten clones hold roughly 10% of a sample with about 44,000 clones, about 90% of them seen once. Sample: PBMCs. The receptors originated from a woman in her fifties or sixties with lung cancer.

The chain links TRBV4-2 to TRBJ2-2, with TRBD1 matching over 7 bases. This CDR3 is 16 amino acids long. J lost 0 bases, V lost 1 base, and 2 bases had no gene match. The V gene's germline CDR1 is LGHNA and CDR2 YNFKEQ. This chain's CDR3 is CASSQAGGSNTGELFF. The CDR3 DNA reads TGTGCCAGCAGCCAAGCAGGGGGTTCGAACACCGGGGAGCTGTTTTTT.

The V call is TRBV5-6, the J call TRBJ1-2; a weak D match, TRBD1 (6 bases). Germline lookup yields CDR1 SGHDT and CDR2 YYEEEE. V lost 0 bases and J lost 2, with 14 bases in between. The CDR3 has 16 residues. CDR3 DNA: TGTGCCAGCAGCTTGGTGGGGGACACCCTGAACTATGGCTACACCTTC. This encodes CASSLVGDTLNYGYTF.

The chain carries TRBV13 and TRBJ1-1, with 7 positions matching TRBD1. There are 17 residues in the CDR3. In germline, CDR1 is PRHDT, CDR2 FYEKMQ (reference sequence). Trimming at V came to 1 base and at J to 1 base, leaving 9 bases not matched to a gene. The CDR3 spells CASSLVLGDRPNTEAFF. For the CDR3, the DNA is TGTGCCAGCAGCTTAGTTTTAGGGGACAGACCGAACACTGAAGCTTTCTTT.

V usage is TRBV4-2 and J usage is TRBJ2-6; maybe TRBD1 (5 bases). Trimming stripped 6 bases from V and 0 bases from J, with 12 bases between. Germline V gene data show CDR1 as LGHNA and CDR2 as YNFKEQ. The CDR3 spans 16 residues. The CDR3 protein is CASRATAFSGANVLTF. CDR3 DNA sequence: TGTGCCAGCAGAGCGACAGCTTTCTCTGGGGCCAACGTCCTGACTTTC.

The chain uses TRBV9 and TRBJ2-7, with 8 bases matching TRBD2. The CDR3 covers 14 residues. V shed 3 bases and J 2 bases; nucleotides not matched to a gene: 4. The germline gives CDR1 SGDLS, CDR2 YYNGEE. The CDR3 DNA is TGTGCCAGCAGCGGAAGCGGGAGACCCTACGAGCAGTACTTC. Translating gives CASSGSGRPYEQYF.

The chain carries TRBV4-1 and TRBJ1-6; D is undetermined. V lost 0 bases and J 5 bases, leaving 11 bases between the germline ends. This CDR3 comprises 16 residues. CDR1 and CDR2 from the germline V gene are MGHRA and YSYEKL. CDR3 DNA: TGCGCCAGCAGCCAAGATCCAGGACGTCATAATTCACCCCTCCACTTT. Residues: CASSQDPGRHNSPLHF.

The chain recombines TRBV12-3 or TRBV12-4 with TRBJ2-5; a possible D gene is TRBD1 (5 bases). V was shortened by 3 bases and J by 3 bases, with 8 bases between the two germline ends. This CDR3 is built from 13 residues. The CDR3 spells CASSFWGEETQYF. The CDR3 nucleotides read TGTGCCAGCAGTTTTTGGGGCGAAGAGACCCAGTACTTC.

In nucleotides, the CDR3 is TGCGCCAGCAGCCAAGATTCCCATGGAAACTACGAGCAGTACTTC. Encoded protein: CASSQDSHGNYEQYF. The genes are TRBV4-1 and TRBJ2-7; no firm D call. The V end was cut by 0 bases, the J end by 3 bases, with 12 bases between. The germline gives CDR1 MGHRA, CDR2 YSYEKL. There are 15 residues in the CDR3.

The chain combines TRBV10-3 with TRBJ2-1; the match to TRBD1 covers 7 bases. Germline V lookup: CDR1 ENHRY, CDR2 SYGVKD. The CDR3 is made up of 15 amino acids. The ends lost 7 bases at V and 1 base at J; junction bases unmatched: 7. CDR3 nucleotides: TGTGCCATCAAAAGTCACAGGGGTTCCTACAATGAGCAGTTCTTC. Translation: CAIKSHRGSYNEQFF.

This clone has a single count. The V call is TRBV29-1, the J call TRBJ1-1, with TRBD1 matching over 10 bases. The junction had 2 bases not matched to a gene; V was cut back by 5 bases and J by 5 bases. The CDR3 consists of 12 residues. The V gene's germline CDR1 is SQVTM and CDR2 ANQGSEA. The CDR3 reads CSVWDRGTEAFF. For the CDR3, the DNA is TGCAGCGTTTGGGACAGGGGAACTGAAGCTTTCTTT.

The chain is built from TRBV5-4 and TRBJ2-2; 7 positions agree with TRBD1. Germline V lookup: CDR1 SGHNT, CDR2 YYREEE (reference sequence). Losses at the gene ends were 0 bases for V and 7 bases for J; bases not matched to a gene: 6. The CDR3 sequence is 15 residues long. In DNA form, the CDR3 reads TGTGCCAGCAGCTTGGACAGGGGAGAGAACGGGGAGCTGTTTTTT. Protein: CASSLDRGENGELFF.

V and J are TRBV9 and TRBJ2-7, with D possibly being TRBD1 or TRBD2 (6 bases each). Germline values: CDR1 SGDLS, CDR2 YYNGEE. Trimming took 4 bases from V and 2 from J, leaving 13 bases between them. The CDR3 length is 14 residues. CDR3 region: CASSPGGRTYEQYF. In DNA, the CDR3 is TGTGCCAGCAGCCCCGGGGGCAGAACCTACGAGCAGTACTTC.

The chain joins TRBV2 to TRBJ1-5, with a tentative D call TRBD1 (6 bases). CDR3 length: 13 residues. V was cut by 8 bases and J by 5 bases, with 13 bases left in between. Germline V gives CDR1 SNHLY, CDR2 FYNNEI. The CDR3 bases are TGTGCCAGCGGGGCAGGGGAGGATCAGCCCCAGCATTTT. Protein sequence: CASGAGEDQPQHF.

The rearrangement uses TRBV9 and TRBJ2-1; no definite D call. V shed 3 bases and J shed 1 base, with 26 bases lying between them. Germline V gives CDR1 SGDLS, CDR2 YYNGEE. CDR3 length equals 20 residues. CDR3: CASSDPITPRTSPSYNEQFF. The DNA for the CDR3 is TGTGCCAGCAGCGACCCTATAACCCCTCGTACCTCGCCTTCCTACAATGAGCAGTTCTTC.

The chain joins TRBV5-4 to TRBJ2-2; the D is unclear. Trimming removed 0 bases from V and 5 bases from J, with 11 bases in between. Germline V lookup: CDR1 SGHNT, CDR2 YYREEE (reference sequence). The CDR3 consists of 15 residues. This CDR3 reads CASSLGGGVTGELFF. The CDR3 nucleotides are TGTGCCAGCAGCTTGGGGGGTGGAGTAACCGGGGAGCTGTTTTTT.

This chain joins TRBV28 and TRBJ2-5; D gene uncertain. With 6 bases removed from V and 1 base from J, the gap between germline ends came to 9 bases. The germline V gene encodes CDR1 MDHEN and CDR2 SYDVKM. The CDR3 totals 13 residues. CDR3 region: CASSGLSQETQYF. As DNA, the CDR3 is TGTGCCAGCAGCGGCCTAAGCCAAGAGACCCAGTACTTC.

The gene calls are TRBV19 and TRBJ1-1; no clear D. Germline-derived CDR1 and CDR2 are LNHDA and SQIVND (reference sequence). Trimming took off 2 bases at V and 1 base at J, with 11 bases between the two ends. The CDR3 loop spans 15 amino acids. The CDR3 loop is CASSISLGRNTEAFF. The CDR3 DNA reads TGTGCCAGTAGTATATCACTCGGAAGGAACACTGAAGCTTTCTTT.

The chain employs TRBV19 and TRBJ1-2; no clear D. The CDR3 contains 13 residues. The germline gives CDR1 LNHDA, CDR2 SQIVND (reference sequence). The V and J ends lost 7 bases and 2 bases respectively, with 11 bases between them. The CDR3 protein is CASTDTFNYGYTF. Written as DNA, the CDR3 is TGTGCCAGTACCGACACTTTCAACTATGGCTACACCTTC.

This rearrangement joins TRBV5-1 to TRBJ1-2; possibly TRBD1 for D (6 bases). This CDR3 has 12 amino acids. Trimming left V 4 bases short and J 3 bases short, with 7 bases between. Germline V gene lookup returns CDR1 SGHRS and CDR2 YFSETQ. CDR3 bases: TGCGCCAGCAGCGAGGGGGACTATGGCTACACCTTC. It codes for CASSEGDYGYTF.

The chain has TRBV19 and TRBJ1-5; TRBD1 is a possible D gene (5 bases). CDR3 length: 13 residues. Trimming took 7 bases from V and 5 from J, leaving 12 bases between them. CDR1 and CDR2 (germline): LNHDA, SQIVND (reference sequence). The CDR3 bases are TGTGCCAGTACTAACCGGGGCTATCAGCCCCAGCATTTT. It codes for CASTNRGYQPQHF. The full variable domain, in which reference TRBV19 and TRBJ1-5 provide the parts outside the CDR3, is DGGITQSPKYLFRKEGQNVTLSCEQNLNHDAMYWYRQDPGQGLRLIYYSQIVNDFQKGDIAEGYSVSREKKESFPLTVTSAQKNPTAFYLCASTNRGYQPQHFGDGTRLSIL.